Shown below are 12 T cell receptor beta chains from a single sample sequenced in a study of post-analysis software for immune sequencing data. Study outcomes and limitations: Included in a set of a few TRBV segments more frequent in patients than controls were TRBV5-6, TRBV5-1 and TRBV20-1.

These receptors have no identified antigens. Unique molecular identifiers had been added to the TCR beta cDNA libraries. TCRdb re-derived calls from the PCR reads in MiXCR, one entry per CDR3 protein. In the table there are around 400,000 distinct CDR3 sequences, roughly 38% of which are singletons. Sequencing input: blood. These receptors originate from a girl aged 10 to 17 with multiple sclerosis.

The DNA for the CDR3 is TGCGCCAGCAGCTTGGGAGGACAGGGGTCCTATGAGCAGTTCTTC. It translates to CASSLGGQGSYEQFF. This chain connects TRBV5-1 to TRBJ2-1; 9 nucleotides align to TRBD1. This CDR3 comprises 15 residues. CDR1 and CDR2 from the germline V gene are SGHRS and YFSETQ. J gave up 8 bases and V 0 bases, and 6 bases lay outside the gene matches. Using reference TRBV5-1 and TRBJ2-1 for the parts outside the CDR3, the full variable domain is KAGVTQTPRYLIKTRGQQVTLSCSPISGHRSVSWYQQTPGQGLQFLFEYFSETQRNKGNFPGRFSGRQFSNSRSEMNVSTLELGDSALYLCASSLGGQGSYEQFFGPGTRLTVL.

This clonotype was seen many times. The V call is TRBV6-6, the J call TRBJ2-3; the D gene is possibly TRBD1 (5 bases). This CDR3 spans 14 amino acids. The V gene lost 4 bases and the J gene lost 5 bases, with 13 bases spanning the gap. The germline V gene has CDR1 MNHNY and CDR2 SVGAGI (reference sequence). The CDR3 DNA is TGTGCCAGCAGTTCGCAGGGTCCCAGAGATACGCAGTATTTT. Protein product: CASSSQGPRDTQYF.

The genes are TRBV7-9 and TRBJ2-1; 9 bases are shared with TRBD1. From germline, CDR1 is SEHNR and CDR2 FQNEAQ (reference sequence). Unmatched junction bases numbered 13, after V lost 5 bases and J lost 11 bases. The CDR3 runs 15 residues. CDR3 sequence (DNA): TGTGCCAGCAGCCCCAGGACAGGGGAATGGGATAAGCAGTTCTTC. Its protein product is CASSPRTGEWDKQFF.

This chain's CDR3 is CASSTRGGVPYEQYF. The CDR3 region has the DNA TGTGCCAGCAGCACGAGGGGGGGAGTCCCCTACGAGCAGTACTTC. The chain couples TRBV6-5 to TRBJ2-7, with TRBD2 as a possible D gene (7 bases). Germline V gene sequence: CDR1 MNHEY, CDR2 SVGAGI. V was pared by 6 bases and J by 2 bases, with 17 bases between. This CDR3 has 15 amino acids.

This clonotype was recorded at least ten times. V and J are TRBV20-1 and TRBJ2-5; 8 nucleotides match TRBD1. Per germline, CDR1 DFQATT and CDR2 SNEGSKA (reference sequence). Trimming at V came to 6 bases and at J to 5 bases, leaving 11 bases not matched to a gene. This CDR3 spans 14 amino acids. In DNA, the CDR3 is TGCAGTGCCTTGCCTCCACAGGGGGTTGAGACCCAGTACTTC. It yields the protein CSALPPQGVETQYF.

Written as DNA, the CDR3 is TGCGCCAGCAGCTTGGGGAACCTAGCGGGGGGGAACACTCCCTACGAGCAGTACTTC. It translates to CASSLGNLAGGNTPYEQYF. The J gene is TRBJ2-7, the V gene TRBV5-1, with TRBD2 identical over 12 bases. The CDR3 loop spans 19 amino acids. V shed 0 bases and J 2 bases; nucleotides not matched to a gene: 12. Germline CDR1 and CDR2: SGHRS and YFSETQ. Full variable domain (missing parts from reference TRBV5-1 and TRBJ2-7): KAGVTQTPRYLIKTRGQQVTLSCSPISGHRSVSWYQQTPGQGLQFLFEYFSETQRNKGNFPGRFSGRQFSNSRSEMNVSTLELGDSALYLCASSLGNLAGGNTPYEQYFGPGTRLTVT.

V is TRBV24-1 and J is TRBJ2-1, with D hard to call. V lost 3 bases and J 8 bases, leaving 4 bases between the germline ends. This CDR3 has 11 amino acids. Per germline, CDR1 KGHDR and CDR2 SFDVKD. CDR3 bases: TGTGCCACCAGTGATGAGGATGAGCAGTTCTTC. Translated, it gives CATSDEDEQFF.

This rearrangement joins TRBV12-3 or TRBV12-4 to TRBJ2-7, with D unresolved. The length of the CDR3 is 14 residues. V was pared by 5 bases and J by 2 bases, with 13 bases between. The CDR3 DNA reads TGTGCCAGCAGTCCAACGAAAGGGCCCTACGAGCAGTACTTC. Its protein is CASSPTKGPYEQYF.

This clonotype came up a few times. The chain recombines TRBV4-1 with TRBJ1-1, with TRBD1 matching over 9 bases. V shed 4 bases, J shed 5 bases, and the junction held 5 bases outside the gene matches. This CDR3 region has 14 residues. CDR1 is MGHRA, CDR2 YSYEKL, per germline. The DNA of the CDR3 is TGCGCCAGCAGCCGATCGGGACAGGGAACTGAAGCTTTCTTT. It specifies CASSRSGQGTEAFF.

In the case of this clonotype: A much larger clone differs by one base, so this may be a read error. J is TRBJ2-3 and V is TRBV20-1, with D uncertain. The CDR3 loop spans 16 amino acids. Germline-derived CDR1 and CDR2 are DFQATT and SNEGSKA (reference sequence). CDR3 coding DNA: TGCGGTGCTAGAGATTATAGTAGGTCGGGCACAGATACGCAGTATTTT. This encodes CGARDYSRSGTDTQYF.

This clonotype came up a few times. The rearrangement links TRBV7-3 to TRBJ2-3, with D unclear. CDR1 and CDR2 (germline): SGHTA, FQGTGA. CDR3 size: 14 residues. With 2 bases removed from V and 0 bases from J, the gap between germline ends came to 6 bases. CDR3 sequence: CASSLSRSTDTQYF. CDR3 nucleotides: TGTGCCAGCAGCTTATCTCGGAGCACAGATACGCAGTATTTT.

The genes are TRBV3-1 and TRBJ2-7; D ambiguous. Germline loops: CDR1 LGHDT, CDR2 YNNKEL (reference sequence). The CDR3 runs to 12 residues. The DNA of the CDR3 is TGTCTCACCTCCCGGACCCACGTGGGGCAGTACTTC. This codes for CLTSRTHVGQYF.